The rows below give T cell receptor beta chains drawn from one sample of a study of shared clonotypes between healthy human individuals. Method: immunoSEQ multiplex PCR; TCRdb's copy keeps in-frame clones and lacks some. The sample shows roughly 2.1 million clones, roughly 91% of them seen only once. Sequencing input: naive CD8+ T cells from PBMCs. All receptors come from a man between 18 and 35 years old in good health. Some clones in this sample may be carry-over from other donors' samples. Both conserved end residues are part of each CDR3. The D gene is left open where the match is weak. Expanded clones get a size class; other rows say once, few or many, or leave the size out.

CASSLFRGSKNIQYF,TGTGCCAGCAGCTTGTTTCGGGGGAGCAAAAACATTCAGTACTTC,TRBV11-2,-,-,TRBJ2-4
CASSQVAQGQRTDTQYF,TGTGCCAGCAGCCAAGTAGCCCAGGGACAGCGCACAGATACGCAGTATTTT,TRBV4-2,-,TRBD1,TRBJ2-3
CASSLAPGGPLDTGELFF,TGTGCCAGCAGCTTGGCCCCGGGAGGGCCGTTGGACACCGGGGAGCTGTTTTTT,TRBV5-5,-,TRBD2,TRBJ2-2
CASSTGSGGTDTQYF,TGTGCCAGCAGCACCGGTAGCGGGGGCACAGATACGCAGTATTTT,TRBV5-4,-,TRBD2,TRBJ2-3
CASSAWDRLSYEQYF,TGTGCCAGCAGTGCTTGGGACAGGCTCTCCTACGAGCAGTACTTC,TRBV28,-,TRBD1,TRBJ2-7
CASSLVRYRESYEQYF,TGTGCCAGCAGCTTAGTCCGGTACAGGGAGTCCTACGAGCAGTACTTC,TRBV11-2,-,-,TRBJ2-7
CASSEGRENYGYTF,TGTGCCAGCAGTGAGGGCAGGGAGAACTATGGCTACACCTTC,TRBV2,-,-,TRBJ1-2
CASRDARGTEAFF,TGTGCCAGTAGGGACGCTCGGGGGACTGAAGCTTTCTTT,TRBV19,-,-,TRBJ1-1
CASSPQLPQFEGPYEQYF,TGTGCCAGTAGTCCCCAGTTGCCCCAATTTGAGGGCCCCTACGAGCAGTACTTC,TRBV19,-,-,TRBJ2-7
CASSIRGTGELFF,TGTGCCAGTAGTATAAGGGGAACCGGGGAGCTGTTTTTT,TRBV19,-,-,TRBJ2-2
CASSQDQGLTLTGRNNYGYTF,TGCGCCAGCAGCCAAGATCAGGGCCTAACCCTTACCGGACGGAATAACTATGGCTACACCTTC,TRBV4-1,-,-,TRBJ1-2
CASGPGAADTQYF,TGTGCCAGTGGGCCGGGGGCGGCAGATACGCAGTATTTT,TRBV6-5,-,-,TRBJ2-3
CASSMLGQLNNEQYF,TGTGCCAGCAGTATGCTGGGACAGTTAAATAACGAGCAGTACTTC,TRBV6-5,-,TRBD1,TRBJ2-7
CASSLARRDEQYF,TGTGCCAGCAGCTTAGCGCGGAGGGACGAGCAGTACTTC,TRBV7-8,-,-,TRBJ2-7
CASSDLTGILYNEQFF,TGTGCCAGCAGTGACCTGACAGGTATCCTCTACAATGAGCAGTTCTTC,TRBV6-1,-,-,TRBJ2-1
CASSLAPSGFDEQYF,TGCGCCAGCAGCTTGGCGCCTAGCGGGTTCGACGAGCAGTACTTC,TRBV5-1,-,TRBD2,TRBJ2-7
CASGDRGRNTLVFDEQFF,TGTGCCAGTGGGGACAGGGGGAGGAATACATTGGTTTTCGATGAGCAGTTCTTC,TRBV28,-,TRBD1,TRBJ2-1
CASSQDDREENTGELFF,TGTGCCAGCAGCCAAGATGACAGGGAAGAGAACACCGGGGAGCTGTTTTTT,TRBV14,-,TRBD1,TRBJ2-2
CASSVGSPNLYGYTF,TGTGCCAGCAGCGTAGGGTCACCGAACCTCTATGGCTACACCTTC,TRBV9,-,-,TRBJ1-2
CASTTGQSANTQYF,TGTGCCAGCACCACGGGACAGAGCGCGAATACGCAGTATTTT,TRBV7-9,-,TRBD1,TRBJ2-3
CSVEVEGAGANVLTF,TGCAGCGTTGAAGTAGAGGGGGCTGGGGCCAACGTCCTGACTTTC,TRBV29-1,-,-,TRBJ2-6
CASSFKPGQTSVRDIQYF,TGTGCCAGCAGTTTCAAACCGGGACAAACTTCGGTGAGGGACATTCAGTACTTC,TRBV28,-,-,TRBJ2-4
CASSEGLAGGPYSEQYF,TGTGCCAGCAGCGAGGGACTAGCGGGAGGGCCTTATTCGGAGCAGTACTTC,TRBV7-2,-,TRBD2,TRBJ2-7
CAISEVETAFNSPLHF,TGTGCCATCAGTGAAGTTGAGACAGCGTTTAATTCACCCCTCCACTTT,TRBV10-3,-,-,TRBJ1-6
CASQENSYNEQFF,TGTGCCAGTCAGGAGAACTCCTACAATGAGCAGTTCTTC,TRBV27,-,-,TRBJ2-1
CASSEGQGQETQYF,TGTGCCAGCAGCGAGGGACAGGGACAAGAGACCCAGTACTTC,TRBV9,-,TRBD1,TRBJ2-5
CASSSGIPGDEQYF,TGTGCCAGCAGTTCCGGAATACCAGGGGACGAGCAGTACTTC,TRBV6-6,-,-,TRBJ2-7
CASSFQGTNEQFF,TGTGCCAGCAGCTTCCAGGGAACGAATGAGCAGTTCTTC,TRBV7-9,-,-,TRBJ2-1
CASSLESRKSYEQYF,TGTGCCAGCAGCTTAGAGTCTCGGAAATCCTACGAGCAGTACTTC,TRBV7-9,-,-,TRBJ2-7
CASSQGIHSGNTIYF,TGCGCCAGCAGCCAGGGGATACACTCTGGAAACACCATATATTTT,TRBV4-3,-,-,TRBJ1-3
CASSLNSGTSGRNEQFF,TGTGCCAGCAGCTTAAATTCCGGGACTAGCGGGAGAAATGAGCAGTTCTTC,TRBV7-3,-,TRBD2,TRBJ2-1
CASSIDLESPTQKNEQYF,TGTGCCAGTAGTATAGATCTGGAGAGTCCGACCCAAAAGAACGAGCAGTACTTC,TRBV19,-,-,TRBJ2-7
CASCISGGMNTEAFF,TGTGCCAGCTGTATATCGGGGGGCATGAACACTGAAGCTTTCTTT,TRBV28,-,-,TRBJ1-1
CASTGRLNQPQHF,TGTGCCAGCACGGGACGCCTCAATCAGCCCCAGCATTTT,TRBV28,-,-,TRBJ1-5
CASSGEFFGLTPAYEQYF,TGTGCCAGCAGTGGCGAGTTTTTTGGGCTTACTCCTGCCTACGAGCAGTACTTC,TRBV2,-,-,TRBJ2-7
CASSKTTGGIYEQYF,TGTGCCAGCAGCAAGACTACAGGGGGCATCTACGAGCAGTACTTC,TRBV28,-,TRBD1,TRBJ2-7
CASSSYAVTGGTYGYTF,TGTGCCAGCAGTTCCTACGCCGTGACAGGGGGGACCTATGGCTACACCTTC,TRBV27,-,TRBD1,TRBJ1-2
CSVEVRGGTGELFF,TGCAGCGTTGAAGTCAGGGGTGGGACCGGGGAGCTGTTTTTT,TRBV29-1,-,-,TRBJ2-2
CASSLRRLAGVGDEQFF,TGTGCCAGCAGTCTACGTCGACTAGCGGGAGTGGGGGATGAGCAGTTCTTC,TRBV27,-,TRBD2,TRBJ2-1
CASSAGQGLSYEQYF,TGTGCCAGCAGTGCAGGACAGGGGCTATCCTACGAGCAGTACTTC,TRBV25-1,-,TRBD1,TRBJ2-7
CASSLGFTSSEQFF,TGTGCCAGCAGCTTAGGATTTACGTCTTCCGAGCAGTTCTTC,TRBV7-6,-,-,TRBJ2-1
CASSPIGLAGNDNEQFF,TGTGCCAGCAGTCCGATCGGACTAGCGGGAAACGACAATGAGCAGTTCTTC,TRBV27,-,TRBD2,TRBJ2-1
CARTGGQGRTDTQYF,TGTGCCAGGACGGGGGGACAGGGACGCACAGATACGCAGTATTTT,TRBV2,-,TRBD1,TRBJ2-3
CASSLIASAHPSSYNEQFF,TGTGCCAGCAGCTTAATAGCTAGCGCCCACCCTAGCTCCTACAATGAGCAGTTCTTC,TRBV7-2,-,-,TRBJ2-1
CASSEMANTGELFF,TGCGCCAGCAGTGAAATGGCGAACACCGGGGAGCTGTTTTTT,TRBV10-1,-,-,TRBJ2-2
CASRDDRDEQYF,TGTGCCAGCAGAGATGACAGGGACGAGCAGTACTTC,TRBV5-4,-,TRBD1,TRBJ2-7
CASSLARDRGETQYF,TGTGCCAGCAGCTTAGCCCGGGACAGGGGTGAGACCCAGTACTTC,TRBV7-9,-,TRBD1,TRBJ2-5
CASSAQATEAFF,TGTGCCAGTAGTGCGCAGGCCACTGAAGCTTTCTTT,TRBV19,-,-,TRBJ1-1
CASSQLNTEAFF,TGTGCCAGCAGCCAACTGAACACTGAAGCTTTCTTT,TRBV7-8,-,-,TRBJ1-1
CASSIWGFGNQPQHF,TGTGCCAGTAGTATCTGGGGATTTGGCAATCAGCCCCAGCATTTT,TRBV19,-,-,TRBJ1-5
CASTLAGSYEQYF,TGTGCCAGCACCCTAGCGGGCTCCTACGAGCAGTACTTC,TRBV28,-,TRBD2,TRBJ2-7
CASSPQGNEQFF,TGTGCCAGCAGCCCACAGGGCAATGAGCAGTTCTTC,TRBV6-5,-,-,TRBJ2-1
CASSPASGRNEQFF,TGTGCCAGCAGCCCAGCTAGCGGGAGAAATGAGCAGTTCTTC,TRBV7-3,-,TRBD2,TRBJ2-1
CASRGSGALEQYF,TGTGCCAGCAGGGGTAGCGGGGCCTTGGAGCAGTACTTC,TRBV28,once,TRBD2,TRBJ2-7
CASSLAPGPVTEAFF,TGTGCCAGCAGCTTAGCCCCAGGGCCGGTTACTGAAGCTTTCTTT,TRBV11-1,-,-,TRBJ1-1
CATSRPRVREVPGELFF,TGTGCCACCAGCAGACCCCGGGTGCGGGAGGTCCCCGGGGAGCTGTTTTTT,TRBV15,-,TRBD2,TRBJ2-2
CAWSVSTSGRQFF,TGTGCCTGGAGTGTGAGCACTAGCGGGCGGCAGTTCTTC,TRBV30,-,TRBD2,TRBJ2-1
CASSLGSVRLNEQFF,TGTGCCAGCTCCTTAGGCAGCGTTCGCCTCAATGAGCAGTTCTTC,TRBV27,-,-,TRBJ2-1
CASSLSVMRTGGYTYNEQFF,TGTGCCAGCAGCTTAAGTGTTATGAGGACAGGGGGCTACACATACAATGAGCAGTTCTTC,TRBV7-3,-,TRBD1,TRBJ2-1
CASSLARTGELFF,TGTGCCAGCAGCCTAGCGCGAACCGGGGAGCTGTTTTTT,TRBV7-8,-,-,TRBJ2-2